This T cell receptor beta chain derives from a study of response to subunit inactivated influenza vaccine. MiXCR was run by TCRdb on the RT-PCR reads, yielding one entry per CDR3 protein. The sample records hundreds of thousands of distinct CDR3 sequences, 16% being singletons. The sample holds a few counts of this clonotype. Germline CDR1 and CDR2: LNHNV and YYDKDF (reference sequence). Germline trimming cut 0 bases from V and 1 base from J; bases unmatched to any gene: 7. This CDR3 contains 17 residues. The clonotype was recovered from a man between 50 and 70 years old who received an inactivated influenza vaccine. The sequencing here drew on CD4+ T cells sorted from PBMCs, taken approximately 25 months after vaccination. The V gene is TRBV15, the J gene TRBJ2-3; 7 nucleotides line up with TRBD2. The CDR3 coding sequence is TGTGCCACCAGCAGAGATGTTAGGCTAGCGGGCACAGATACGCAGTATTTT. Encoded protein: CATSRDVRLAGTDTQYF.